What follows are 25 T cell receptor beta chains derived from one specimen sequenced in a study of vaccination effects on CD4 cells after COVID-19. Their antigens are not known. Assay used: immunoSEQ multiplex PCR; TCRdb lists only in-frame clones, some missing. There are about 58,000 clones in the sample; about three quarters occur only once, and roughly 3% lies in the top ten. CD4+ T cell isolation took place after approximately ten days of culture. Here the sequenced sample was CD4+ T cells from PBMCs cultured without peptide, taken before COVID-19 vaccination. All receptors come from a human donor who received a COVID-19 vaccine.

V usage is TRBV19 and J usage is TRBJ2-3; a possible D gene is TRBD2 (6 bases). Germline CDR1 LNHDA, CDR2 SQIVND (reference sequence). This CDR3 comprises 14 residues. The V and J ends lost 5 bases and 0 bases respectively, with 9 bases between them. The CDR3 nucleotides are TGTGCCAGTAGTGTTAGCGGTAGCACAGATACGCAGTATTTT. Encoded protein: CASSVSGSTDTQYF.

The V and J genes are TRBV7-9 and TRBJ1-5, with 10 bases that match TRBD1. Germline V gene data show CDR1 as SEHNR and CDR2 as FQNEAQ (reference sequence). CDR3 length: 17 residues. The junction had 10 bases not matched to a gene; V was cut back by 5 bases and J by 3 bases. The CDR3 here is CASSRLGGTGVNQPQHF. The CDR3 DNA is TGTGCCAGCAGCCGACTAGGGGGGACAGGGGTCAATCAGCCCCAGCATTTT.

This rearrangement joins TRBV18 to TRBJ2-3; 11 nucleotides match TRBD2. The V gene end was trimmed by 3 bases and the J gene end by 6 bases; junction bases not matched to a gene: 8. In germline, CDR1 is KGHSH, CDR2 LQKENI. The CDR3 runs to 16 residues. The CDR3 loop reads CASSPPLAGDPDTQYF. The CDR3 DNA is TGTGCCAGCTCACCTCCACTAGCGGGGGATCCGGATACGCAGTATTTT.

The V call is TRBV6-2 or TRBV6-3, the J call TRBJ1-1; unclear D gene. V lost 3 bases and J 1 base, leaving 15 bases between the germline ends. Germline CDR1 reads MNHEY; CDR2 reads SVGEGT. The CDR3 sequence is 16 residues long. The CDR3 is CASSYWSVNQNTEAFF. The CDR3 nucleotides are TGTGCCAGCAGTTATTGGTCCGTCAATCAGAACACTGAAGCTTTCTTT.

This chain connects TRBV5-1 to TRBJ1-4; TRBD1 is a possible D gene (5 bases). Germline V lookup: CDR1 SGHRS, CDR2 YFSETQ. The CDR3 extends over 12 amino acids. The V end was cut by 7 bases, the J end by 13 bases, with 17 bases between. Here the CDR3 DNA reads TGCGCCAGCCGCCATACAGGAACACGACTGTTTTTT. Translation gives CASRHTGTRLFF.

This sequence joins TRBV30 and TRBJ2-7, with D possibly matching TRBD2 (5 bases). V gave up 5 bases and J gave up 1 base, with 21 bases separating them. CDR1 is GTSNPN and CDR2 is SVGIG in the germline V gene (reference sequence). The CDR3 totals 16 residues. The CDR3 coding sequence is TGTGCCTGGCTCGGCGGACTCCCTCATATATCCTACGAGCAGTACGTC. Encoded protein: CAWLGGLPHISYEQYV.

The chain couples TRBV4-2 to TRBJ2-3, with 9 bases matching TRBD2. The length of the CDR3 is 18 residues. V gave up 0 bases and J gave up 1 base; unmatched junction bases: 8. From germline, CDR1 is LGHNA and CDR2 YNFKEQ. The DNA of the CDR3 is TGTGCCAGCAGCCAAGATCGGCTAGCGGGGCCTGGCACAGATACGCAGTATTTT. It codes for CASSQDRLAGPGTDTQYF.

This clone was detected only once. The V call is TRBV3-1 (or the pseudogene TRBV3-2), the J call TRBJ2-1; a possible D gene is TRBD2 (5 bases). The CDR3 covers 15 residues. Trimming removed 0 bases from V and 7 bases from J, with 13 bases in between. Per the germline V gene, CDR1 is LGHDT and CDR2 is YNNKEL (reference sequence). For the CDR3, the DNA is TGTGCCAGCAGCCAAGATGGACTCTCCGGGAATGAGCAGTTCTTC. As protein: CASSQDGLSGNEQFF.

In its sample, this clone was seen a few times. This chain joins TRBV5-1 and TRBJ1-2; tentatively, D is TRBD1 (5 bases). The V end lost 2 bases, the J end lost 1 base, and 6 bases lay between the germline ends. Per germline, CDR1 SGHRS and CDR2 YFSETQ. CDR3 size: 13 residues. The CDR3 loop is CASSFDSNYGYTF. CDR3 nucleotides: TGCGCCAGCAGCTTCGACAGTAACTATGGCTACACCTTC.

The rearrangement joins TRBV5-6 to TRBJ2-1; 10 nucleotides align to TRBD2. Germline V lookup: CDR1 SGHDT, CDR2 YYEEEE. Losses at the gene ends were 5 bases for V and 7 bases for J; bases not matched to a gene: 6. The CDR3 totals 14 residues. Here the CDR3 DNA reads TGTGCCAGCAGTTTAGCGGGGGGCCGTAATGAGCAGTTCTTC. The encoded protein is CASSLAGGRNEQFF.

This clone has just a few counts. This chain links TRBV14 with TRBJ1-1; the D is unclear. V lost 5 bases to trimming and J lost 5 bases, with 18 bases between them. The CDR3 runs 15 residues. Germline V gene data show CDR1 as SGHDN and CDR2 as FVKESK. CDR3 sequence: CASSFSRPGRTEAFF. CDR3 in DNA: TGTGCCAGCAGCTTTTCTCGACCCGGGAGGACTGAAGCTTTCTTT.

The CDR3 loop is CASRDFLGFTGELFF. CDR3 nucleotide sequence: TGTGCCAGCAGGGATTTTTTAGGATTCACCGGGGAGCTGTTTTTT. The chain combines TRBV2 with TRBJ2-2; no definite D call. CDR3 length: 15 residues. CDR1 SNHLY and CDR2 FYNNEI come from the germline V gene. The V end was cut by 6 bases, the J end by 4 bases, with 15 bases between.

The rearrangement uses TRBV28 and TRBJ1-4; 10 bases are shared with TRBD1. CDR1 and CDR2 from the germline V gene are MDHEN and SYDVKM. With V trimmed by 5 bases and J by 8 bases, 8 bases remained unmatched. The CDR3 totals 15 residues. The CDR3 reads CASSVIGTGDEKLFF. The CDR3 nucleotides read TGTGCCAGCAGTGTAATCGGGACAGGGGACGAAAAACTGTTTTTT.

This clone was seen a handful of times. V is TRBV5-1 and J is TRBJ2-5, with a tentative D call TRBD1 (5 bases). The CDR3 consists of 15 residues. Germline V lookup: CDR1 SGHRS, CDR2 YFSETQ. V lost 5 bases, J lost 2 bases, and 16 bases lay in between. CDR3 coding DNA: TGCGCCAGCAGAGGGTCAGTACAGGAGCAAGAGACCCAGTACTTC. Translation: CASRGSVQEQETQYF. Supplemented by reference TRBV5-1 and TRBJ2-5, the full variable domain reads KAGVTQTPRYLIKTRGQQVTLSCSPISGHRSVSWYQQTPGQGLQFLFEYFSETQRNKGNFPGRFSGRQFSNSRSEMNVSTLELGDSALYLCASRGSVQEQETQYFGPGTRLLVL.

V gene TRBV30 combines with J gene TRBJ2-1; 7 positions agree with TRBD1. Germline V gene sequence: CDR1 GTSNPN, CDR2 SVGIG (reference sequence). The CDR3 consists of 14 residues. The V segment lost 5 bases and the J segment 3 bases; nucleotides outside the gene matches: 7. CDR3 nucleotide sequence: TGTGCCTGGGAGGGGGCAGGGGGCTACAATGAGCAGTTCTTC. It codes for CAWEGAGGYNEQFF.

The genes are TRBV19 and TRBJ2-2; D might be TRBD1 or TRBD2, each matching 5 bases. The germline V gene has CDR1 LNHDA and CDR2 SQIVND (reference sequence). V was pared by 3 bases and J by 6 bases, with 11 bases between. The CDR3 covers 14 residues. CDR3 amino acids: CASSMNRDAGELFF. CDR3 in DNA: TGTGCCAGTAGTATGAACCGGGACGCCGGGGAGCTGTTTTTT.

V usage is TRBV24-1 and J usage is TRBJ2-1; tentatively, D is TRBD1 (6 bases). This CDR3 is 14 amino acids long. CDR1 KGHDR and CDR2 SFDVKD come from the germline V gene. Trimming removed 4 bases from V and 10 bases from J, with 16 bases in between. DNA for the CDR3: TGTGCCACCAGTGAGGCTAAACAGGGCCACGAGCAGTTCTTC. It is translated as CATSEAKQGHEQFF.

This clone was seen more than once but under ten times. V and J are TRBV30 and TRBJ2-2; unclear D gene. CDR1 and CDR2 (germline): GTSNPN, SVGIG (reference sequence). Trimming pared 0 bases from V and 6 bases from J, leaving 8 bases between. The CDR3 runs to 13 residues. CDR3 nucleotides: TGTGCCTGGAGTGTACTGAATCCCGGGGAGCTGTTTTTT. Encoded protein: CAWSVLNPGELFF.

The chain couples TRBV30 to TRBJ1-2; 8 nucleotides align to TRBD1. V shed 3 bases, J shed 8 bases, and the junction held 8 bases outside the gene matches. CDR1 is GTSNPN and CDR2 is SVGIG in the germline V gene (reference sequence). The CDR3 has 13 residues. The CDR3: CAWSRTGSNGYTF. The CDR3 bases are TGTGCCTGGAGCAGGACAGGGAGTAACGGCTACACCTTC.

The chain employs TRBV19 and TRBJ1-1, with TRBD1 identical over 7 bases. J was trimmed by 3 bases and V by 5 bases; bases with no gene match: 6. The CDR3 has 14 residues. Germline V gene lookup returns CDR1 LNHDA and CDR2 SQIVND (reference sequence). The CDR3 loop is CASSSQGWDTEAFF. DNA of the CDR3: TGTGCCAGTAGTTCACAGGGGTGGGACACTGAAGCTTTCTTT.

This chain links TRBV28 with TRBJ1-2, with D uncertain. CDR1 is MDHEN, CDR2 SYDVKM, per germline. Trimming removed 7 bases at V and 5 bases at J, with 14 bases between. CDR3 size: 13 residues. In DNA form, the CDR3 reads TGTGCCAGCATCACTCCGGGGAAATATGGCTACACCTTC. Amino acid sequence: CASITPGKYGYTF.

The chain carries TRBV20-1 and TRBJ2-1, with TRBD2 matching over 12 bases. There are 15 residues in the CDR3. J gave up 6 bases and V 3 bases, and 6 bases lay outside the gene matches. Germline CDR1 is DFQATT and CDR2 is SNEGSKA (reference sequence). The CDR3 sequence: CSASLAGGIANEQFF. In nucleotides, the CDR3 is TGCAGTGCTAGTCTAGCGGGGGGGATCGCCAATGAGCAGTTCTTC.

V is TRBV6-4 and J is TRBJ2-1; 11 nucleotides align to TRBD2. Germline V gives CDR1 MRHNA, CDR2 SNTAGT. Unmatched junction bases numbered 2, after V lost 4 bases and J lost 6 bases. The CDR3 extends over 14 amino acids. CDR3: CASSVAGGRNEQFF. For the CDR3, the DNA is TGTGCCAGCAGTGTAGCGGGGGGGCGCAATGAGCAGTTCTTC.

The chain combines TRBV19 with TRBJ1-5; the match to TRBD1 covers 7 bases. The CDR3 is 15 amino acids. V shed 1 base and J 7 bases; nucleotides not matched to a gene: 7. Germline CDR1 reads LNHDA; CDR2 reads SQIVND (reference sequence). This chain's CDR3 is CASSIGDRDSQPQHF. In DNA, the CDR3 is TGTGCCAGTAGTATAGGTGACAGGGATTCCCAGCCCCAGCATTTT.

The V and J genes are TRBV6-6 and TRBJ2-1, with 11 bases identical to TRBD2. V dropped 7 bases and J dropped 6; count of bases not matched to a gene: 8. CDR3 length: 15 residues. Germline V gene sequence: CDR1 MNHNY, CDR2 SVGAGI (reference sequence). The CDR3 here is CASIRIAGGTNEQFF. The CDR3 nucleotides are TGTGCCAGCATCCGCATAGCGGGGGGGACCAATGAGCAGTTCTTC.